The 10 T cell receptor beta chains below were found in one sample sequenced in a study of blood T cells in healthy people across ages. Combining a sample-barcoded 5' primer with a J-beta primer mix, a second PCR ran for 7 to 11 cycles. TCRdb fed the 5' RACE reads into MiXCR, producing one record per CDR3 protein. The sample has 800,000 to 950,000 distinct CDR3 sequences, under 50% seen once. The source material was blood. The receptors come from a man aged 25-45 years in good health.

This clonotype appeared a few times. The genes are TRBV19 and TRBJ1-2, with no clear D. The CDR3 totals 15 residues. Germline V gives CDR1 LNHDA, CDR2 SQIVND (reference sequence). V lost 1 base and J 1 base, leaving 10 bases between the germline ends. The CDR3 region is CASSIVYTSNYGYTF. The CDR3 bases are TGTGCCAGTAGTATAGTATACACAAGTAACTATGGCTACACCTTC.

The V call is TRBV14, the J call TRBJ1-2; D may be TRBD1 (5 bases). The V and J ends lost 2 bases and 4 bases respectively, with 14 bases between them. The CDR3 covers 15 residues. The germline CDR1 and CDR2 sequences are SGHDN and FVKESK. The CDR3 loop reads CASSQQQASGYGYTF. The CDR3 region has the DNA TGTGCCAGCAGCCAACAACAGGCCTCGGGCTATGGCTACACCTTC.

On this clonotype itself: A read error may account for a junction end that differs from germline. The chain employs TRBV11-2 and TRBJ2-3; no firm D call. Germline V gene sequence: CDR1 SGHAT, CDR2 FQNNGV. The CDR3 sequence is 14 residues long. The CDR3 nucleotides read TGTGCCAGCAGCTTAGATCCATATCAAGATGCGCAGTATTTT. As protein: CASSLDPYQDAQYF.

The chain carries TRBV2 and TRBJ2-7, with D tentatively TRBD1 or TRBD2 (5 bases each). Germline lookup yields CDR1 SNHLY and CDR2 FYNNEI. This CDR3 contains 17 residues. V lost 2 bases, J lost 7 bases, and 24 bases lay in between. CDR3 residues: CASSEHVGRGLGGEQYF. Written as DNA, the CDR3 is TGTGCCAGCAGTGAACATGTGGGACGAGGCCTAGGAGGAGAGCAGTACTTC.

CDR3 DNA sequence: TGCAGTGCTAGGGTCTTGGGGGGGGCGCCCTACGAGCAGTACTTC. The encoded protein is CSARVLGGAPYEQYF. V usage is TRBV20-1 and J usage is TRBJ2-7; TRBD2 is a possible D gene (7 bases). Germline V gene data show CDR1 as DFQATT and CDR2 as SNEGSKA (reference sequence). Trimming stripped 3 bases from V and 2 bases from J, with 17 bases between. The CDR3 covers 15 residues.

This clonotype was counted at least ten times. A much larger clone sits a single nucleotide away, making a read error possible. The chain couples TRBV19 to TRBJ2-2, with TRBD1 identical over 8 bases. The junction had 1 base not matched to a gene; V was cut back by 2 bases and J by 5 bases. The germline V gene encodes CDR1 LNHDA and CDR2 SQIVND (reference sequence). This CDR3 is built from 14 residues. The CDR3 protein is CASSIRQGTGELFF. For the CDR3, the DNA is TGTGCCAGTAGTATAAGACAGGGGACCGGGGAGCTGTTTTTT.

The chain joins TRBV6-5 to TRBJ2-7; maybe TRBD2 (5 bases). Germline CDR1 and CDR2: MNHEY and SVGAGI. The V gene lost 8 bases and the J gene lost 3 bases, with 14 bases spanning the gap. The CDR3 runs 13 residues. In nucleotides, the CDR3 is TGTGCCAGCGGGCGGGCAGGTGTCTACGAGCAGTACTTC. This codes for CASGRAGVYEQYF.

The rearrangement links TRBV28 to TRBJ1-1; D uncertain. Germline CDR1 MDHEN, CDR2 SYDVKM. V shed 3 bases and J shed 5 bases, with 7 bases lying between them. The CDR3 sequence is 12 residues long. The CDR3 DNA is TGTGCCAGCAGTTTTCTGTGGACTGAAGCTTTCTTT. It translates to CASSFLWTEAFF. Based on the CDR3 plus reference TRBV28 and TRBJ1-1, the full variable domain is DVKVTQSSRYLVKRTGEKVFLECVQDMDHENMFWYRQDPGLGLRLIYFSYDVKMKEKGDIPEGYSVSREKKERFSLILESASTNQTSMYLCASSFLWTEAFFGQGTRLTVV.

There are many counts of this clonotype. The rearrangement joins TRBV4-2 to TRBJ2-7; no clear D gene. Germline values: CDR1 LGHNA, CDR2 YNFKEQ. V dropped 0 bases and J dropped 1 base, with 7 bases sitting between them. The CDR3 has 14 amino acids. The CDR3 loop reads CASSQEGLSYEQYF. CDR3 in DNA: TGTGCCAGCAGCCAAGAGGGGTTATCCTACGAGCAGTACTTC.

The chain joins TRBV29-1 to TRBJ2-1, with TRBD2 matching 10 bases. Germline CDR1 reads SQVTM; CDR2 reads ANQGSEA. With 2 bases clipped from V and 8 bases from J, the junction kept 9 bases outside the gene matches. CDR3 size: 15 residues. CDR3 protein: CSVELQAGGLDEQFF. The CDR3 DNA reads TGCAGCGTTGAACTCCAAGCGGGGGGGCTAGATGAGCAGTTCTTC.